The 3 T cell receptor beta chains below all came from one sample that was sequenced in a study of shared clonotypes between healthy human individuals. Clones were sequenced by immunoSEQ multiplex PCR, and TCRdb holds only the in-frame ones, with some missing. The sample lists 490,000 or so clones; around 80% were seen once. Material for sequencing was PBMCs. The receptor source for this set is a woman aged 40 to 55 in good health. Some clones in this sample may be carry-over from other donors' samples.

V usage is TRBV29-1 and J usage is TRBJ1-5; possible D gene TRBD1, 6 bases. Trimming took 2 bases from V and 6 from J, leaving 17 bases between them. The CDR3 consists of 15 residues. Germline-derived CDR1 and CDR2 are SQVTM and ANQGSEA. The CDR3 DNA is TGCAGCGTTGAAATCCCGGGGGGGGCAGGTCAGCCCCAGCATTTT. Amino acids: CSVEIPGGAGQPQHF.

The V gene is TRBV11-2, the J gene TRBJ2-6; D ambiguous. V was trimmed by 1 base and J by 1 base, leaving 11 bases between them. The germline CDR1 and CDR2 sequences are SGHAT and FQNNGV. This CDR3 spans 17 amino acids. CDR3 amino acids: CASSLAGGSSGANVLTF. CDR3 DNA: TGTGCCAGCAGCTTAGCAGGCGGATCATCTGGGGCCAACGTCCTGACTTTC. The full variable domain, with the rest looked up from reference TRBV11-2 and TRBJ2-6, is EAGVAQSPRYKIIEKRQSVAFWCNPISGHATLYWYQQILGQGPKLLIQFQNNGVVDDSQLPKDRFSAERLKGVDSTLKIQPAKLEDSAVYLCASSLAGGSSGANVLTFGAGSRLTVL.

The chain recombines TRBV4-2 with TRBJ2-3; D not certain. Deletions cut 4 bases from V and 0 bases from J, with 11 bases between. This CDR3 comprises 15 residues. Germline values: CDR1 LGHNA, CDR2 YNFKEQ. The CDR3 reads CASSRAPTSTDTQYF. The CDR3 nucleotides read TGTGCCAGCAGCCGAGCCCCGACGAGCACAGATACGCAGTATTTT.